These 16 T cell receptor beta chains share one sample of origin, sequenced in a study of somatic mutations in cytotoxic T cells in rheumatoid arthritis (dated by TCRdb to 2017 to 2019). Library prep was done by the immunoSEQ multiplex PCR assay. The source is immuneACCESS, and TCRdb retained only in-frame sequences with V and J called. Part of the clones is not carried over; for the studies checked, unresolved V genes explain less than half of this, and the remainder is unexplained. The sample table holds about 20,000 clones, of which approximately 80% were seen once. About 8.9% of the sample rests with the top ten. The sequencing input was CD8+ T cells sorted from blood. Receptors were obtained from an adult with rheumatoid arthritis.

The rearrangement uses TRBV7-9 and TRBJ1-1, with a tentative D call TRBD1 (5 bases). Trimming stripped 1 base from V and 11 bases from J, with 20 bases between. Germline V gene lookup returns CDR1 SEHNR and CDR2 FQNEAQ (reference sequence). The CDR3 covers 15 residues. The CDR3 sequence: CASSLGSGTARNAFF. The CDR3 region has the DNA TGTGCCAGCAGCTTAGGTTCCGGGACGGCTAGGAATGCTTTCTTT.

The rearrangement joins TRBV10-3 to TRBJ2-7, with 9 bases matching TRBD1. Germline CDR1 is ENHRY and CDR2 is SYGVKD. The CDR3 has 18 amino acids. The junction had 12 bases not matched to a gene; V was cut back by 2 bases and J by 1 base. The CDR3 DNA sequence: TGTGCCATCAGTGAGCCCTTACTGATGGGACAGGGTTCCTACGAGCAGTACTTC. Its translation is CAISEPLLMGQGSYEQYF.

The chain links TRBV7-9 to TRBJ1-6, with D unresolved. The CDR3 has 17 amino acids. The V gene's germline CDR1 is SEHNR and CDR2 FQNEAQ (reference sequence). Trimming removed 1 base from V and 7 bases from J, with 17 bases in between. CDR3 residues: CASSLGRHRNGNSPLHF. The CDR3 nucleotides read TGTGCCAGCAGCTTAGGGCGACACCGGAATGGGAATTCACCCCTCCACTTT.

This chain joins TRBV7-2 and TRBJ2-7, with 9 bases lining up with TRBD1. The length of the CDR3 is 13 residues. Germline V gene sequence: CDR1 SGHTA, CDR2 FQGNSA. The trim removed 7 bases at V and 5 bases at J, leaving 6 bases unmatched. CDR3 nucleotides: TGTGCCAGCACTGACAGGGGGGACAACGAGCAGTACTTC. This gives the protein CASTDRGDNEQYF.

This sequence joins TRBV15 and TRBJ2-6, with 7 bases fitting TRBD2. The CDR3 runs to 16 residues. Germline V gene data show CDR1 as LNHNV and CDR2 as YYDKDF (reference sequence). Trimming at V came to 4 bases and at J to 0 bases, leaving 3 bases not matched to a gene. DNA for the CDR3: TGTGCCACCAGCAACGCGGGAGACTCTGGGGCCAACGTCCTGACTTTC. This translates into CATSNAGDSGANVLTF.

CDR3: CASSVGRGLYNEQFF. CDR3 DNA sequence: TGTGCCAGCAGTGTGGGCAGGGGGTTATACAATGAGCAGTTCTTC. The rearrangement joins TRBV6-1 to TRBJ2-1; 7 bases agree with TRBD1. V was pared by 4 bases and J by 4 bases, with 7 bases of the junction left unmatched. The CDR3 length is 15 residues. CDR1 is MNHNS, CDR2 SASEGT, per germline.

The rearrangement links TRBV27 to TRBJ1-1; D not resolved. CDR3 size: 13 residues. Trimming took off 4 bases at V and 3 bases at J, with 9 bases between the two ends. Germline CDR1 is MNHEY and CDR2 is SMNVEV (reference sequence). CDR3 protein: CASSSWEYTEAFF. In nucleotides, the CDR3 is TGTGCCAGCAGTTCGTGGGAATACACTGAAGCTTTCTTT.

The rearrangement uses TRBV6-1 and TRBJ2-4; TRBD1 agrees at 11 bases. CDR3 length: 15 amino acids. V dropped 1 base and J dropped 8; count of bases not matched to a gene: 4. In germline, CDR1 is MNHNS, CDR2 SASEGT. The CDR3 region is CASSEGRTGGDIQYF. CDR3 nucleotide sequence: TGTGCCAGCAGTGAAGGCCGGACAGGGGGCGACATTCAGTACTTC.

This clone showed up just a few times. The chain uses TRBV4-1 and TRBJ1-5, with D perhaps matching TRBD1 (6 bases). The CDR3 runs to 15 residues. Germline-derived CDR1 and CDR2 are MGHRA and YSYEKL. The V end was cut by 3 bases, the J end by 4 bases, with 13 bases between. The CDR3 protein is CASSQYGQRNQPQHF. Here the CDR3 DNA reads TGCGCCAGCAGCCAGTATGGACAGAGAAATCAGCCCCAGCATTTT.

This clone was found once. The chain employs TRBV29-1 and TRBJ2-2; 8 bases map to TRBD2. V lost 3 bases to trimming and J lost 5 bases; unmatched junction nucleotides: 5. The CDR3 consists of 14 residues. Germline assignment: CDR1 SQVTM and CDR2 ANQGSEA. The CDR3 loop reads CSVDPGGSTGELFF. As DNA, the CDR3 is TGCAGCGTTGATCCGGGAGGGAGTACCGGGGAGCTGTTTTTT.

The chain joins TRBV13 to TRBJ2-7, with D possibly matching TRBD1 (5 bases). The V gene lost 5 bases and the J gene lost 0 bases, with 11 bases spanning the gap. The CDR3 spans 14 residues. From germline, CDR1 is PRHDT and CDR2 FYEKMQ (reference sequence). The CDR3 is CASSQGPSSYEQYF. CDR3 sequence (DNA): TGTGCCAGCAGCCAGGGTCCCAGCTCCTACGAGCAGTACTTC.

The rearrangement uses TRBV5-4 and TRBJ1-4; D is uncertain. Trimming stripped 1 base from V and 0 bases from J, with 7 bases between. The CDR3 loop spans 15 amino acids. Germline V lookup: CDR1 SGHNT, CDR2 YYREEE (reference sequence). CDR3 protein: CASSLSVATNEKLFF. Written as DNA, the CDR3 is TGTGCCAGCAGCTTGTCGGTTGCAACTAATGAAAAACTGTTTTTT. The full variable domain, with the rest looked up from reference TRBV5-4 and TRBJ1-4, is ETGVTQSPTHLIKTRGQQVTLRCSSQSGHNTVSWYQQALGQGPQFIFQYYREEENGRGNFPPRFSGLQFPNYSSELNVNALELDDSALYLCASSLSVATNEKLFFGSGTQLSVL.

The chain carries TRBV27 and TRBJ2-5; the D is unclear. The CDR3 contains 12 residues. The V end lost 9 bases, the J end lost 0 bases, and 8 bases lay between the germline ends. Germline CDR1 is MNHEY and CDR2 is SMNVEV (reference sequence). CDR3 DNA: TGTGCCAGTAGTGACTACCAAGAGACCCAGTACTTC. Its translation: CASSDYQETQYF.

The chain combines TRBV7-9 with TRBJ1-1; 8 bases align to TRBD1. Unmatched junction bases numbered 5, after V lost 5 bases and J lost 0 bases. CDR1 and CDR2 from the germline V gene are SEHNR and FQNEAQ (reference sequence). The CDR3 covers 15 residues. The CDR3 reads CASSHHRGMNTEAFF. CDR3 in DNA: TGTGCCAGCAGCCACCACAGGGGGATGAACACTGAAGCTTTCTTT.

Concerning this clone: A read error may produce the germline difference seen at one junction end. This CDR3 is CASSYLTKLGYGHTF. The CDR3 nucleotides are TGTGCCAGCAGCTACCTGACAAAGCTAGGCTATGGCCACACCTTC. V usage is TRBV7-9 and J usage is TRBJ1-2, with D unresolved. Germline V gene data show CDR1 as SEHNR and CDR2 as FQNEAQ (reference sequence). This CDR3 region has 15 residues.

Only a few counts were recorded for this clone. The chain has TRBV7-2 and TRBJ2-7; tentatively, D is TRBD1 (6 bases). The CDR3 length is 17 residues. With 6 bases removed from V and 0 bases from J, the gap between germline ends came to 21 bases. The V gene's germline CDR1 is SGHTA and CDR2 FQGNSA. CDR3 loop: CASSLTEIGQSSYEQYF. In DNA form, the CDR3 reads TGTGCCAGCAGTCTAACTGAAATAGGACAGAGCTCCTACGAGCAGTACTTC.